Following are 25 T cell receptor beta chains from one sample sequenced in a study of blood T cell repertoires in COVID-19. Only in-frame clones appear in the TCRdb table, and some are missing; sequencing was by immunoSEQ multiplex PCR. In the table there are about 230,000 clones, approximately 81% of which are singletons. The sequenced material came from peripheral blood. The receptors originated from a woman aged 80 or older with active or convalescent COVID-19.

This clone was recorded a few times. V is TRBV7-8 and J is TRBJ2-2; maybe TRBD2 (6 bases). V was shortened by 4 bases and J by 3 bases, with 18 bases between the two germline ends. Germline assignment: CDR1 SGHVS and CDR2 FQNEAQ. This CDR3 is built from 17 residues. The CDR3 DNA reads TGTGCCAGCAGCTGGGACTCACAGAGGGGCGACACCGGGGAGCTGTTTTTT. It yields the protein CASSWDSQRGDTGELFF.

J is TRBJ2-7 and V is TRBV7-2, with TRBD1 matching over 7 bases. The CDR3 has 15 residues. Germline V gene sequence: CDR1 SGHTA, CDR2 FQGNSA. With V trimmed by 2 bases and J by 7 bases, 11 bases remained unmatched. CDR3 sequence: CASSLRGQILREQYF. As DNA, the CDR3 is TGTGCCAGCAGCTTAAGGGGACAGATCCTTCGGGAGCAGTACTTC. Combining the CDR3 with reference TRBV7-2 and TRBJ2-7 gives the whole variable domain GAGVSQSPSNKVTEKGKDVELRCDPISGHTALYWYRQSLGQGLEFLIYFQGNSAPDKSGLPSDRFSAERTGGSVSTLTIQRTQQEDSAVYLCASSLRGQILREQYFGPGTRLTVT.

The chain has TRBV6-5 and TRBJ2-5; D perhaps matches TRBD1 (5 bases). Per the germline V gene, CDR1 is MNHEY and CDR2 is SVGAGI. The CDR3 runs 14 residues. Trimming cost V 0 bases and J 7 bases, with 12 bases left between them. Here the CDR3 reads CASSYSIRQGTQYF. DNA of the CDR3: TGTGCCAGCAGTTACTCGATTCGGCAGGGGACCCAGTACTTC.

The genes are TRBV2 and TRBJ2-5; perhaps TRBD1 as D (5 bases). The CDR3 has 12 residues. Trimming took 8 bases from V and 5 from J, leaving 12 bases between them. The V gene's germline CDR1 is SNHLY and CDR2 FYNNEI. CDR3 nucleotide sequence: TGTGCCAGCGGGGCAAGCGCTGAGACCCAGTACTTC. It specifies CASGASAETQYF. Variable domain in full (rest from reference TRBV2 and TRBJ2-5): EPEVTQTPSHQVTQMGQEVILRCVPISNHLYFYWYRQILGQKVEFLVSFYNNEISEKSEIFDDQFSVERPDGSNFTLKIRSTKLEDSAMYFCASGASAETQYFGPGTRLLVL.

The V and J genes are TRBV18 and TRBJ2-2, with 9 bases identical to TRBD1. The germline V gene has CDR1 KGHSH and CDR2 LQKENI. J was trimmed by 1 base and V by 2 bases; bases with no gene match: 5. The CDR3 loop spans 17 amino acids. Written as DNA, the CDR3 is TGTGCCAGCTCACCAGGACAGGGGTACTGGAACACCGGGGAGCTGTTTTTT. Translated, it gives CASSPGQGYWNTGELFF.

Written as DNA, the CDR3 is TGTGCCAGCAGCGCCGGGACACCCCTGGAGCCCCAGCATTTT. Amino acid sequence: CASSAGTPLEPQHF. The chain couples TRBV9 to TRBJ1-5; D may be TRBD1 (6 bases). Trimming removed 3 bases from V and 8 bases from J, with 15 bases in between. The CDR3 extends over 14 amino acids. Germline V gene sequence: CDR1 SGDLS, CDR2 YYNGEE.

This chain links TRBV7-2 with TRBJ1-4; D not resolved. The CDR3 has 12 residues. Looked up from germline, CDR1 is SGHTA and CDR2 is FQGNSA. Deletions cut 1 base from V and 10 bases from J, with 7 bases between. The CDR3 loop is CASSLVRGKLFF. The CDR3 DNA follows: TGTGCCAGCAGCTTAGTCCGGGGAAAACTGTTTTTT. Complete variable domain (other parts from reference TRBV7-2 and TRBJ1-4): GAGVSQSPSNKVTEKGKDVELRCDPISGHTALYWYRQSLGQGLEFLIYFQGNSAPDKSGLPSDRFSAERTGGSVSTLTIQRTQQEDSAVYLCASSLVRGKLFFGSGTQLSVL.

J is TRBJ1-1 and V is TRBV2; unclear D gene. The CDR3 sequence is 14 residues long. V shed 5 bases and J shed 1 base, with 11 bases lying between them. CDR1 SNHLY and CDR2 FYNNEI come from the germline V gene. CDR3 nucleotides: TGTGCCAGCAGTCCCGGGTCGGCGAACACTGAAGCTTTCTTT. Residues: CASSPGSANTEAFF.

V gene TRBV5-4 combines with J gene TRBJ2-5, with TRBD1 matching 8 bases. Germline CDR1 is SGHNT and CDR2 is YYREEE (reference sequence). The length of the CDR3 is 15 residues. J was trimmed by 2 bases and V by 4 bases; bases with no gene match: 7. CDR3 in DNA: TGTGCCAGCAGCCCGCCCAGGGGGCAACAAGAGACCCAGTACTTC. This sequence encodes CASSPPRGQQETQYF.

The sample holds one count of this clone. The chain carries TRBV5-4 and TRBJ2-5; 9 bases agree with TRBD1. Losses at the gene ends were 3 bases for V and 5 bases for J; bases not matched to a gene: 8. The CDR3 contains 15 residues. Germline values: CDR1 SGHNT, CDR2 YYREEE (reference sequence). The CDR3 loop is CASSYSGTGRETQYF. The DNA for the CDR3 is TGTGCCAGCAGCTACTCCGGGACAGGGAGGGAGACCCAGTACTTC.

The CDR3 sequence: CASSPYTSGTGAQPQHF. CDR3 DNA sequence: TGTGCCAGCTCACCATATACCTCCGGGACAGGGGCTCAGCCCCAGCATTTT. The chain employs TRBV18 and TRBJ1-5; TRBD1 matches at 10 bases. The J segment lost 6 bases and the V segment lost 2 bases, leaving 10 bases of the junction unmatched. This CDR3 spans 17 amino acids. Germline CDR1 and CDR2: KGHSH and LQKENI.

This sequence joins TRBV10-3 and TRBJ1-1; D unresolved. V gave up 10 bases and J gave up 1 base, with 22 bases separating them. Looked up from germline, CDR1 is ENHRY and CDR2 is SYGVKD. This CDR3 has 16 amino acids. CDR3 in amino acids: CATFGGRVLSNTEAFF. The CDR3 DNA is TGTGCCACCTTTGGAGGGAGGGTTTTATCGAACACTGAAGCTTTCTTT.

CDR3 sequence reads: CAISESQGFVDNEQFF. Here the CDR3 DNA reads TGTGCCATCAGTGAGTCGCAGGGTTTCGTGGACAATGAGCAGTTCTTC. The chain joins TRBV10-3 to TRBJ2-1; the D gene is possibly TRBD1 (5 bases). There are 16 residues in the CDR3. V dropped 0 bases and J dropped 5 bases, with 14 bases sitting between them. Germline V gives CDR1 ENHRY, CDR2 SYGVKD.

The CDR3 coding sequence is TGTGCCAGCGGTCGACCACCCCTGGAGGAGCAGTACTTC. Its protein product is CASGRPPLEEQYF. V and J are TRBV12-3 or TRBV12-4 and TRBJ2-7, with unresolved D. The CDR3 is 13 residues long. The V end was cut by 8 bases, the J end by 7 bases, with 18 bases between.

The chain has TRBV10-3 and TRBJ2-3; 9 bases agree with TRBD2. The CDR3 sequence is 15 residues long. Trimming at V came to 7 bases and at J to 4 bases, leaving 9 bases not matched to a gene. CDR1 is ENHRY, CDR2 SYGVKD, per germline. Here the CDR3 reads CAIMKDSGGSDTQYF. The CDR3 DNA reads TGTGCCATCATGAAAGATAGCGGGGGATCAGATACGCAGTATTTT.

This clone came up a few times. This chain connects TRBV19 to TRBJ2-7; 13 bases map to TRBD2. Germline V gives CDR1 LNHDA, CDR2 SQIVND (reference sequence). This CDR3 contains 16 residues. The V gene end was trimmed by 5 bases and the J gene end by 2 bases; junction bases not matched to a gene: 6. This CDR3 is CASSSKGTSGTYEQYF. DNA for the CDR3: TGTGCCAGTAGTTCAAAAGGGACTAGCGGGACCTACGAGCAGTACTTC.

The chain uses TRBV4-1 and TRBJ1-4; a weak D match, TRBD1 (5 bases). V was pared by 1 base and J by 8 bases, with 14 bases between. The germline V gene encodes CDR1 MGHRA and CDR2 YSYEKL. There are 15 residues in the CDR3. The CDR3 DNA reads TGCGCCAGCAGCCAAGCCGCGGGGCGGGCGGAAAAACTGTTTTTT. Translation: CASSQAAGRAEKLFF.

V usage is TRBV6-5 and J usage is TRBJ2-7, with 10 nucleotides matching TRBD2. The ends lost 5 bases at V and 5 bases at J; junction bases unmatched: 9. CDR1 and CDR2 (germline): MNHEY, SVGAGI. This CDR3 is 15 amino acids long. The CDR3 nucleotides read TGTGCCAGCAGTCCTCCACTAGCGGGAAAAGACGAGCAGTACTTC. This codes for CASSPPLAGKDEQYF.

This chain uses TRBV7-2 with TRBJ1-2, with D maybe TRBD1 (6 bases). Germline values: CDR1 SGHTA, CDR2 FQGNSA. The ends were cut back, 6 bases at V and 8 bases at J, with 19 bases in the middle. The CDR3 contains 14 residues. CDR3 residues: CASSSGTLLGGYTF. DNA of the CDR3: TGTGCCAGCAGTTCCGGGACACTCCTTGGGGGCTACACCTTC. Combining the CDR3 with reference TRBV7-2 and TRBJ1-2 gives the whole variable domain GAGVSQSPSNKVTEKGKDVELRCDPISGHTALYWYRQSLGQGLEFLIYFQGNSAPDKSGLPSDRFSAERTGGSVSTLTIQRTQQEDSAVYLCASSSGTLLGGYTFGSGTRLTVV.

This clone was seen a single time. The chain links TRBV6-2 or TRBV6-3 to TRBJ2-7; a weak D match, TRBD1 (5 bases). Germline lookup yields CDR1 MNHEY and CDR2 SVGEGT. This CDR3 contains 15 residues. The V end was cut by 5 bases, the J end by 1 base, with 15 bases between. The CDR3 nucleotides read TGTGCCAGCAGTCCCACCAGGGTCCAGTCCTACGAGCAGTACTTC. This encodes CASSPTRVQSYEQYF.

Only one count was recorded for this clone. The gene calls are TRBV7-2 and TRBJ1-6; perhaps TRBD1 as D (5 bases). Germline values: CDR1 SGHTA, CDR2 FQGNSA. The CDR3 has 14 amino acids. With 0 bases removed from V and 7 bases from J, the gap between germline ends came to 7 bases. Here the CDR3 DNA reads TGTGCCAGCAGCTTAGCGGGGGGAAATTCACCCCTCCACTTT. This codes for CASSLAGGNSPLHF.

The CDR3 region is CASSPESSGETQYF. For the CDR3, the DNA is TGTGCCAGCTCACCAGAGTCCTCCGGGGAGACCCAGTACTTC. The V call is TRBV18, the J call TRBJ2-5; no reliable D call. This CDR3 region has 14 residues. V lost 2 bases and J 5 bases, leaving 12 bases between the germline ends. The germline CDR1 and CDR2 sequences are KGHSH and LQKENI. The full variable domain, with the rest looked up from reference TRBV18 and TRBJ2-5, is NAGVMQNPRHLVRRRGQEARLRCSPMKGHSHVYWYRQLPEEGLKFMVYLQKENIIDESGMPKERFSAEFPKEGPSILRIQQVVRGDSAAYFCASSPESSGETQYFGPGTRLLVL.

The V gene is TRBV7-2, the J gene TRBJ1-2; D is unresolved. V shed 5 bases and J shed 4 bases, with 14 bases lying between them. CDR1 and CDR2 (germline): SGHTA, FQGNSA. This CDR3 is built from 14 residues. The CDR3 DNA follows: TGTGCCAGCAGCAGCCCAGGAACAATCTATGGCTACACCTTC. This gives the protein CASSSPGTIYGYTF.

The chain employs TRBV24-1 and TRBJ1-2, with 8 nucleotides matching TRBD1. The CDR3 is 13 residues long. Looked up from germline, CDR1 is KGHDR and CDR2 is SFDVKD. The V and J ends lost 5 bases and 6 bases, in that order; junction bases with no gene match: 4. The CDR3 DNA reads as TGTGCCACCAGTGCAGGGGGCTACAATGGCTACACCTTC. Protein: CATSAGGYNGYTF.

V usage is TRBV30 and J usage is TRBJ2-7; D gene ambiguous. Between the trimmed V and J ends, which lost 0 bases and 6 bases, there was a span of 15 bases. This CDR3 has 14 amino acids. Germline assignment: CDR1 GTSNPN and CDR2 SVGIG (reference sequence). DNA for the CDR3: TGTGCCTGGAGTGTACCCTCCGGGTCGGGCGAGCAGTACTTC. Translation gives CAWSVPSGSGEQYF.